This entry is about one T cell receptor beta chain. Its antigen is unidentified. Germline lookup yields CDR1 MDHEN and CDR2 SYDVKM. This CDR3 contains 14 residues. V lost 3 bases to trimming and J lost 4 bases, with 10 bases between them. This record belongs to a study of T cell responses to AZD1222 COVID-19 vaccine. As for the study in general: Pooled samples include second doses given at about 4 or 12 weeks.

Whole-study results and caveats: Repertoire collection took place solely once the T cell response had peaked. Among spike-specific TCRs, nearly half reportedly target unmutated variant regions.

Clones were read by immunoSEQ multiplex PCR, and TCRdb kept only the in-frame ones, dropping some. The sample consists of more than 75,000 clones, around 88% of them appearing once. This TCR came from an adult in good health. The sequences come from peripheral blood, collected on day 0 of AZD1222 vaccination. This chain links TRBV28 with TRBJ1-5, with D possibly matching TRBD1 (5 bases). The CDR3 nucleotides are TGTGCCAGCAGTTTGAGGCAGGGAAATCAGCCCCAGCATTTT. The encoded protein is CASSLRQGNQPQHF.